This TCR beta chain was sequenced in a study of control samples from healthy donors and cancer patients. The V end was cut by 1 base, the J end by 8 bases, with 6 bases between. Germline V gives CDR1 SGHTA, CDR2 FQGNSA. The CDR3 loop spans 12 amino acids. The assay was immunoSEQ multiplex PCR, and TCRdb's table has in-frame clones only and misses some. The sample yields under 450,000 clones, approximately 90% seen once. This rearrangement joins TRBV7-2 to TRBJ1-3, with TRBD1 as a possible D gene (5 bases). The source is a middle-aged man with head and neck cancer. Source material: PBMCs. The CDR3 DNA reads TGTGCCAGCAGCTTAGGGGGCCACACCATATATTTT. Residues: CASSLGGHTIYF.